Shown below are 10 T cell receptor beta chains from a single sample sequenced in a study of control samples from healthy donors and cancer patients. TCRdb's table, derived via immunoSEQ multiplex PCR, lists solely in-frame clones and lacks some. The sample yields tens of thousands of clones, under 95% seen once. The sequencing sample was made of PBMCs. The receptors derive from a woman aged 40 to 55 with lung cancer.

The rearrangement links TRBV6-7 to TRBJ2-1, with no clear D. TRBV6-7 is marked as an open reading frame, function uncertain. The CDR3 extends over 9 amino acids. Trimming pared 7 bases from V and 9 bases from J, leaving 4 bases between. CDR3 in amino acids: CASTSEQFF. In DNA, the CDR3 is TGTGCCAGCACCTCTGAGCAGTTCTTC.

The genes are TRBV19 and TRBJ2-7; TRBD2 might be the D (7 bases). The CDR3 length is 15 residues. In germline, CDR1 is LNHDA, CDR2 SQIVND (reference sequence). V was trimmed by 2 bases and J by 3 bases, leaving 14 bases between them. Here the CDR3 DNA reads TGTGCCAGTAGTATAAAGGGGGGGGAGGTCTACGAGCAGTACTTC. It encodes CASSIKGGEVYEQYF.

The chain employs TRBV18 and TRBJ1-2, with D unclear. Trimming pared 0 bases from V and 9 bases from J, leaving 14 bases between. In germline, CDR1 is KGHSH, CDR2 LQKENI. The CDR3 has 14 amino acids. The chain's CDR3 is CASSPPVGTGSYTF. The CDR3 bases are TGTGCCAGCTCACCACCCGTCGGAACGGGGAGCTACACCTTC.

The gene calls are TRBV24-1 and TRBJ1-2; D possibly corresponds to TRBD1 (6 bases). Trimming stripped 5 bases from V and 6 bases from J, with 12 bases between. Germline V gives CDR1 KGHDR, CDR2 SFDVKD. The CDR3 has 13 residues. The CDR3 loop reads CATSGKDSNGYTF. DNA for the CDR3: TGTGCCACCAGTGGCAAGGACAGCAATGGCTACACCTTC.

The chain has TRBV5-4 and TRBJ1-6; possibly TRBD1 for D (6 bases). Trimming removed 2 bases from V and 13 bases from J, with 19 bases in between. In germline, CDR1 is SGHNT, CDR2 YYREEE (reference sequence). The CDR3 contains 15 residues. The CDR3 protein is CASSFTEGGAGPLHF. CDR3 in DNA: TGTGCCAGCAGCTTCACAGAAGGGGGGGCGGGGCCCCTCCACTTT.

The CDR3 protein is CASSTGPAGNTIYF. The CDR3 coding sequence is TGTGCCAGCAGCACGGGGCCGGCTGGAAACACCATATATTTT. The chain recombines TRBV5-6 with TRBJ1-3, with D tentatively TRBD1 (5 bases). Germline values: CDR1 SGHDT, CDR2 YYEEEE. This CDR3 contains 14 residues. Trimming took off 4 bases at V and 2 bases at J, with 10 bases between the two ends.

The chain links TRBV6-5 to TRBJ1-2; D is unclear. The CDR3 loop spans 13 amino acids. Germline CDR1 reads MNHEY; CDR2 reads SVGAGI. The V end was cut by 5 bases, the J end by 2 bases, with 9 bases between. The CDR3 here is CASSTEPNYGYTF. In DNA, the CDR3 is TGTGCCAGCAGTACCGAGCCCAACTATGGCTACACCTTC.

This chain links TRBV27 with TRBJ1-1; D is unresolved. Germline CDR1 and CDR2: MNHEY and SMNVEV (reference sequence). The CDR3 runs 13 residues. The V end lost 2 bases, the J end lost 0 bases, and 4 bases lay between the germline ends. CDR3 sequence: CASSLKLNTEAFF. The DNA of the CDR3 is TGTGCCAGCAGTTTAAAGCTGAACACTGAAGCTTTCTTT.

The rearrangement links TRBV4-2 to TRBJ2-3; no clear D gene. CDR1 is LGHNA and CDR2 is YNFKEQ in the germline V gene. Trimming stripped 0 bases from V and 2 bases from J, with 3 bases between. There are 13 residues in the CDR3. Written as DNA, the CDR3 is TGTGCCAGCAGCCAAGACTCCACAGATACGCAGTATTTT. It translates to CASSQDSTDTQYF.

This rearrangement joins TRBV7-6 to TRBJ1-1; D is possibly TRBD1 (6 bases). Between the trimmed V and J ends, which lost 5 bases and 1 base, there was a span of 14 bases. The CDR3 contains 15 residues. Germline values: CDR1 SGHVS, CDR2 FNYEAQ. The CDR3 sequence: CASSVTGIENTEAFF. The CDR3 bases are TGTGCCAGCAGCGTCACAGGGATTGAGAACACTGAAGCTTTCTTT.